This T cell receptor beta chain derives from a study of T cell responses to AZD1222 COVID-19 vaccine (dated by TCRdb to 2020 to 2023). Some background on the complete study: AZD1222 recipients whose second dose came at about 4 weeks and those whose second dose came at about 12 weeks were combined into one group, since spike-specific TCR depth and breadth did not differ between the two schedules. A total of 240 or so trial participants underwent TCR sequencing, of whom nearly 210 had received two doses of AZD1222 and approximately 26 had received two doses of the MenACWY control vaccine. Trial participants were enrolled by age into 18-55, 56-69 and 70-plus year subgroups, with about 150, 28 and 57 TCR-sequenced participants respectively. Results the study describes overall, beyond this receptor: No day 14 peak-response samples were available, so repertoires were characterized only after the peak T cell response. The 56-69-year group was small, and its depth increase did not reach significance, likely because of low power. Conclusions about previously exposed vaccinees are limited, since just a handful of AZD1222 recipients were seropositive for SARS-CoV-2 at baseline. A significant rise in spike-specific TCR breadth and depth was observed after two AZD1222 doses relative to day 0 and relative to MenACWY recipients. Vaccine-associated CD4 TCRs spanned the whole spike protein, with dominant responses in regions 160-218 and 743-854. Reportedly, close to half of the unique spike-specific TCRs recognized epitopes lying outside the regions that are mutated in the B.1.351 and B.1.1.7 variants. Most participants were white British and females outnumbered males, and the authors suggested that clonal diversity may have been underestimated.

Points on this clone: Its antigen is not yet known. No qualities accompany the bases; no much larger clone lies one base away.

Inclusive of the bounding cysteine and phenylalanine, the CDR3 is 15 residues long. The retained sequence is limited to the CDR3, 45 bases, with the frame set at the first base. V is cut back by 0 bases and J by 9 bases, with 6 bases in the junction unmatched. The germline V gene provides CDR1 SGDLS and CDR2 YYNGEE. The CDR3 regions of human TCRbeta chains were subjected to immunosequencing. The authors processed their data as follows. Repertoire TCRs were checked for matches against a reference library of SARS-CoV-2-specific TCRs that had been generated using the MIRA antigen-specificity platform. Breadth meant the fraction of unique TCRs that were SARS-CoV-2-associated, whereas depth meant the fraction of total T cells that were SARS-CoV-2-associated. Each spike-specific TCR was assigned to its reactive spike region and to a CD4 or CD8 class using the MIRA data. Log10-transformed breadth and depth values were compared by one-way ANOVA with Sidak's multiple comparisons tests. In its TCRdb copy, this immuneACCESS table keeps in-frame sequences only and misses some clones. Where compared with another copy, unresolved V genes explain less than half of these, and the others have no known cause. V and J calls and clone size are given by that table; D and trimming were obtained from the DNA. The sample records 150,000 to 200,000 clones, roughly 92% of which are singletons. The ten biggest clones cover about 1.2% of the sample.

The sample's time point label is to be understood as: baseline before first vaccination. Vaccinee samples were obtained from the UK trials COV001 and COV002, which included a single-blind randomized controlled phase 2/3 trial of AZD1222 (ChAdOx1 nCoV-19) in healthy adults. For TCRbeta chain sequencing, PBMC samples from trial participants were taken at day 0 and at day 28 after the second dose. The specimen was peripheral blood, collected on day 0 of AZD1222 vaccination. The sequence was obtained from an adult in good health. This chain joins TRBV9 to TRBJ2-1, and 10 junctional nucleotides match TRBD2. The CDR3 amino acid sequence is: CASSVELAGTGEQFF. The nucleotide sequence is given as TGTGCCAGCAGCGTAGAACTAGCGGGGACAGGTGAGCAGTTCTTC. Reference TRBV9 and TRBJ2-1 proteins supply the regions before and after the CDR3; the full variable domain is: DSGVTQTPKHLITATGQRVTLRCSPRSGDLSVYWYQQSLDQGLQFLIQYYNGEERAKGNILERFSAQQFPDLHSELNLSSLELGDSALYFCASSVELAGTGEQFFGPGTRLTVL.